Sequencing of this T cell receptor beta chain was carried out in a study of shared clonotypes between healthy human individuals. Study-wide results and caveats: A limitation of the genetic and exposure-history diversity represented arose from few donors. Memory subsets generally showed smaller estimated richness than naive subsets did.

Healthy and HIV-negative, the adult donors had no recent acute infections or vaccinations. In the case of this clone: Its specificity is not known.

Assay: immunoSEQ multiplex PCR; the TCRdb copy retains only in-frame clones and omits some. This sample has hundreds of thousands of clones; 73% occur once, and the top ten carry under 2%. The CDR3 is 16 residues long. With V trimmed by 4 bases and J by 5 bases, 13 bases remained unmatched. The V gene's germline CDR1 is SGHNT and CDR2 YYREEE (reference sequence). The sample was memory CD4+ T cells sorted from blood. Stated subset: CD45RA-negative fraction. This chain connects TRBV5-4 to TRBJ1-1, with 8 bases fitting TRBD1. This clonotype was sampled from a woman aged 30 to 39 in good health. The CDR3 here is CASSQRTGIGRTEAFF. For the CDR3, the DNA is TGTGCCAGCAGCCAAAGGACAGGGATTGGGAGAACTGAAGCTTTCTTT.